A single sample gave rise to the 16 T cell receptor beta chains below, sequenced in a study of early T cells in non-severe SARS-CoV-2 infection (dated by TCRdb to the early 2020s). Libraries came from 5' RACE. This sample was sequenced with a NextSeq 500. In TCRdb, the public reads were trimmed at Q25 with fastp and aligned with MiXCR, with productive beta chains retained. Here each entry gathers all rows of one CDR3 protein and keeps the most common genes and DNA. This sample gives tens of thousands of distinct CDR3 sequences in total; under 5.5% of them show up just once. The top ten clonotypes cover almost 8% of the sample. The sequenced sample consisted of whole blood. Source of these receptors: an adult who was a healthcare worker with PCR-confirmed SARS-CoV-2 infection or an uninfected control (not recorded which).

The V call is TRBV15, the J call TRBJ2-2; D perhaps matches TRBD2 (6 bases). This CDR3 is built from 14 residues. The ends were cut back, 1 base at V and 8 bases at J, with 11 bases in the middle. Germline V lookup: CDR1 LNHNV, CDR2 YYDKDF (reference sequence). In nucleotides, the CDR3 is TGTGCCACCAGCAGAGGACTAGGTTCTGGGGAGCTGTTTTTT. It encodes CATSRGLGSGELFF.

This clonotype was detected many times. This chain joins TRBV15 and TRBJ2-7; TRBD1 matches at 7 bases. Trimming removed 1 base from V and 6 bases from J; junction bases left unmatched: 6. Germline CDR1 is LNHNV and CDR2 is YYDKDF (reference sequence). The CDR3 spans 14 residues. The CDR3 loop is CATSRGTTGAEQYF. The CDR3 nucleotides are TGTGCCACCAGCAGAGGGACCACAGGGGCCGAGCAGTACTTC.

There are many counts of this clonotype. The rearrangement joins TRBV30 to TRBJ2-1, with 10 bases identical to TRBD1. The trim removed 4 bases at V and 4 bases at J, leaving 7 bases unmatched. Germline V gene sequence: CDR1 GTSNPN, CDR2 SVGIG (reference sequence). The CDR3 length is 15 residues. CDR3 region: CAWTPTGGSYNEQFF. The CDR3 region has the DNA TGTGCCTGGACCCCGACAGGGGGCTCGTACAATGAGCAGTTCTTC.

This clonotype came up a few times. A junction boundary mismatches the germline segment, possibly from a read error. The chain carries TRBV4-2 and TRBJ1-6; D is ambiguous. There are 15 residues in the CDR3. Germline assignment: CDR1 LGHNA and CDR2 YNFKEQ. The CDR3 loop reads CANSHPDGDNSPLHF. The CDR3, as DNA: TGTGCCAACAGCCACCCTGACGGGGATAATTCACCCCTCCACTTT.

This clonotype appeared many times. The V call is TRBV20-1, the J call TRBJ1-5; 9 bases align to TRBD1. The CDR3 consists of 15 residues. CDR1 DFQATT and CDR2 SNEGSKA come from the germline V gene (reference sequence). Unmatched junction bases numbered 7, after V lost 0 bases and J lost 7 bases. CDR3 sequence reads: CSARDIGTGNQPQHF. The CDR3 DNA sequence: TGCAGTGCTAGAGATATTGGGACAGGGAACCAGCCCCAGCATTTT.

This clonotype was seen a handful of times. V usage is TRBV12-3 or TRBV12-4 and J usage is TRBJ2-3, with 8 bases lining up with TRBD2. The CDR3 sequence is 16 residues long. V dropped 3 bases and J dropped 1; count of bases not matched to a gene: 6. CDR3 sequence reads: CASSFPGGGGTDTQYF. DNA of the CDR3: TGTGCCAGCAGTTTCCCCGGGGGGGGCGGCACAGATACGCAGTATTTT.

This rearrangement joins TRBV7-6 to TRBJ2-7; TRBD1 aligns across 8 bases. In germline, CDR1 is SGHVS, CDR2 FNYEAQ. The CDR3 is 14 amino acids. V trimming: 4 bases; J trimming: 2 bases; junction bases outside the gene matches: 4. The CDR3 here is CASSYPDRAYEQYF. The CDR3 region has the DNA TGTGCCAGCAGCTACCCGGACAGGGCCTACGAGCAGTACTTC.

The CDR3 DNA is TGTGCCAGCAGTTTAGCCGAACAGATCCTCGGGACTGAAGCTTTCTTT. As protein: CASSLAEQILGTEAFF. The rearrangement uses TRBV12-3 or TRBV12-4 and TRBJ1-1; D ambiguous. The CDR3 is 16 residues long. Trimming removed 0 bases at V and 5 bases at J, with 16 bases between.

This clonotype came up many times. This chain joins TRBV14 and TRBJ2-1; a weak D match, TRBD2 (5 bases). CDR1 and CDR2 (germline): SGHDN, FVKESK. V was trimmed by 4 bases and J by 9 bases, leaving 10 bases between them. The CDR3 length is 12 residues. CDR3 bases: TGTGCCAGCAGCCCCGGGGTAGGTGAGCAGTTCTTC. Protein: CASSPGVGEQFF.

The chain joins TRBV12-3 or TRBV12-4 to TRBJ2-3, with D perhaps TRBD1 (6 bases). There are 14 residues in the CDR3. Deletions cut 5 bases from V and 9 bases from J, with 18 bases between. The CDR3 spells CASSLRARGSTQYF. In DNA, the CDR3 is TGTGCCAGCAGTCTTCGAGCGAGGGGGTCCACGCAGTATTTT.

This clonotype was seen a few times. V is TRBV11-2 and J is TRBJ2-5; 9 nucleotides agree with TRBD1. CDR1 and CDR2 (germline): SGHAT, FQNNGV. V shed 4 bases, J shed 7 bases, and the junction held 10 bases outside the gene matches. The CDR3 is made up of 15 amino acids. The CDR3 bases are TGTGCCAGCAGCTCACCCCCGGGACAGGGTGGGACCCAGTACTTC. It encodes CASSSPPGQGGTQYF.

Many counts were recorded for this clonotype. The chain uses TRBV13 and TRBJ2-1; TRBD2 agrees at 7 bases. Germline V gives CDR1 PRHDT, CDR2 FYEKMQ (reference sequence). Losses at the gene ends were 2 bases for V and 3 bases for J; bases not matched to a gene: 10. This CDR3 has 17 amino acids. CDR3 coding DNA: TGTGCCAGCAGCTTAAAGGGTGATCGCGGGGGCTACAATGAGCAGTTCTTC. This gives the protein CASSLKGDRGGYNEQFF.

This clonotype has only a few counts. The chain links TRBV20-1 to TRBJ2-7; the D is unclear. The V gene's germline CDR1 is DFQATT and CDR2 SNEGSKA (reference sequence). V lost 6 bases and J 4 bases, leaving 10 bases between the germline ends. The CDR3 covers 11 residues. CDR3 sequence (DNA): TGCAGTGCGGCGTCTCGGTACGAGCAGTACTTC. As protein: CSAASRYEQYF.

By sample fraction, this clonotype is medium-sized. This chain uses TRBV7-9 with TRBJ2-3; 8 bases fit TRBD1. The CDR3 contains 15 residues. J lost 0 bases, V lost 6 bases, and 5 bases had no gene match. CDR1 is SEHNR, CDR2 FQNEAQ, per germline (reference sequence). CDR3 sequence: CASSLGQVSTDTQYF. The CDR3 region has the DNA TGTGCCAGCAGTTTGGGACAGGTTAGCACAGATACGCAGTATTTT. The whole variable domain, filled in from reference TRBV7-9 and TRBJ2-3, reads DTGVSQNPRHKITKRGQNVTFRCDPISEHNRLYWYRQTLGQGPEFLTYFQNEAQLEKSRLLSDRFSAERPKGSFSTLEIQRTEQGDSAMYLCASSLGQVSTDTQYFGPGTRLTVL.

This clonotype showed up just a few times. CDR3 sequence (DNA): TGTGCCAGCAGCGCGGGGACAGGGTTATACGAGCAGTACTTC. Protein product: CASSAGTGLYEQYF. The V gene is TRBV9, the J gene TRBJ2-7, with 9 nucleotides matching TRBD1. Germline V gives CDR1 SGDLS, CDR2 YYNGEE. This CDR3 contains 14 residues. V was clipped by 3 bases and J by 4 bases; unmatched bases: 5. Combining the CDR3 with reference TRBV9 and TRBJ2-7 gives the whole variable domain DSGVTQTPKHLITATGQRVTLRCSPRSGDLSVYWYQQSLDQGLQFLIQYYNGEERAKGNILERFSAQQFPDLHSELNLSSLELGDSALYFCASSAGTGLYEQYFGPGTRLTVT.

This clonotype was recorded many times. The CDR3 DNA reads as TGTGCCAGCAGTGAAGCGCCAGCACCCAATGAGCAGTTCTTC. It is translated as CASSEAPAPNEQFF. This sequence joins TRBV2 and TRBJ2-1; D gene uncertain. There are 14 residues in the CDR3. Trimming took off 0 bases at V and 6 bases at J, with 9 bases between the two ends. The germline V gene has CDR1 SNHLY and CDR2 FYNNEI.